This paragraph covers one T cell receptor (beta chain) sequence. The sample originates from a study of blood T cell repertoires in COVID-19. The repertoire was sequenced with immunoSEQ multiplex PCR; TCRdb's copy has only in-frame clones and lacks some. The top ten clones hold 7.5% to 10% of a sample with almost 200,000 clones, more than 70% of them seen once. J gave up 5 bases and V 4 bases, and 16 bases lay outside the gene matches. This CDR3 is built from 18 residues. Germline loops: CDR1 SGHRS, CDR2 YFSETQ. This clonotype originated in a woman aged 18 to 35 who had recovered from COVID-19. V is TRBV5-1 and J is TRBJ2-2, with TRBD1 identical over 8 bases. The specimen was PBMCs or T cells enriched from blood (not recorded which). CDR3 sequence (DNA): TGCGCCAGCAGCCGTCAGGTCAGGGGGCTAACAAGGACCGGGGAGCTGTTTTTT. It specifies CASSRQVRGLTRTGELFF.